This TCR beta chain was profiled in a study of identical twins. TCRdb fed the 5' RACE reads into MiXCR, producing one record per CDR3 protein. The sample has fewer than 250,000 distinct CDR3 sequences, roughly a tenth seen once. Remarks on this clonotype: Antigen specificity is unknown.

This CDR3 has 15 residues. Between the trimmed V and J ends, which lost 4 bases and 0 bases, there was a span of 10 bases. Germline loops: CDR1 SGHTA, CDR2 FQGNSA. Study-wide results and caveats: Invariant cells of the MAIT and iNKT types might have partly distorted the zero-insertion analyses. Twin-shared out-of-frame alpha sequences showed excess low generation probability. The authors drew conclusions from cross-sectional statistical analysis rather than following the same donors. Insertion counts were lower in abundant cord blood beta clonotypes, a trend that memory repertoires did not show.

Sequencing used memory (CD45RO+) T cells sorted from blood. The TCR originated in a woman aged 18 to 35 in good health. The genes are TRBV7-2 and TRBJ2-1, with unresolved D. The CDR3 nucleotides are TGTGCCAGCAGCTACTCTACGATCTCCTACAATGAGCAGTTCTTC. Amino acids: CASSYSTISYNEQFF.